The sequence of this T cell receptor beta chain was determined in a study of blood T cell repertoires in COVID-19 (TCRdb year 2020). As for the study more broadly: Samples from collaborators originated in the United States, Italy and Spain and spanned both the acute and convalescent phases of COVID-19. The material from the prospective study consisted of cDNA or gDNA derived from T cells, B-cell-depleted T cells, or PBMCs. Subjects who had been exposed to COVID-19, were actively infected with it, or had recovered from it provided the deeply sampled blood TCRbeta repertoires that made up the dataset. The repertoires were released in a freely available public database intended as a resource for research on the immune response to SARS-CoV-2. Samples came from the ongoing ImmuneRACE study (first 160 participants) plus 1,254 subjects from 6 global collaborators. The sample metadata nearly always contained a de-identified subject ID, COVID-19 status, age in years and sex. Where HLA class I and class II types were available, the types were taken from metadata supplied by the sample provider, not from assay-based typing.

The immunoSEQ Assay, a bias-controlled multiplex PCR, was used to amplify TCRbeta CDR3 regions from genomic DNA. The authors' analysis ran thus. Within the assay, amplification of reference gene primers was used to estimate how many nucleated cells each sample contained. To quantify the absolute abundance of each unique TCRbeta CDR3 rearrangement, sequence reads were collapsed and filtered. For each sample, productive Simpson clonality was calculated as the square root of Simpson's diversity index across productive rearrangements. This is the immuneACCESS table as TCRdb keeps it, with only in-frame sequences that have V and J called. A part of the clones is gone; compared with another copy, unresolved V genes explain less than half, and the rest is unexplained. V, J and clone size are those of that table, while D and trimming were read from the DNA. The sample includes some 320,000 clones, with over 75% observed a single time. The leading ten clones occupy approximately 8% of the sample.

Taken from the germline V gene, the CDR1 and CDR2 loops are SGDLS and YYNGEE. Including cysteine and phenylalanine, the CDR3 has 13 amino acids. The only DNA kept is the CDR3, 39 bases in frame from the first base. Here V drops 5 bases and J drops 7 bases, and the junction holds 6 bases not matched to any gene. Broad study findings and their caveats: The amount of clinical and demographic metadata varied by source and participant and was provided uncurated.

A word on this clone: Its antigen is unknown. No clone much larger than this one lies a single base away; base qualities are absent.

A second Seattle source provided samples from volunteer blood donors who had recovered from COVID-19. Each collaborating institution followed its own protocols to collect whole blood in K2EDTA tubes. For TCRbeta analysis, collaborator samples were shipped as frozen whole blood, as isolated PBMCs, or as DNA extracted from either sample type. The sequencing input was peripheral blood. The rearranged segments are TRBV9 and TRBJ1-2; 9 of the junction bases match TRBD1. The receptor comes from a woman aged 45-65 years who had recovered from COVID-19. Here is the DNA: TGTGCCAGCAGTGACAGGGGGGCTCGTGGCTACACCTTC. This yields the protein CASSDRGARGYTF.